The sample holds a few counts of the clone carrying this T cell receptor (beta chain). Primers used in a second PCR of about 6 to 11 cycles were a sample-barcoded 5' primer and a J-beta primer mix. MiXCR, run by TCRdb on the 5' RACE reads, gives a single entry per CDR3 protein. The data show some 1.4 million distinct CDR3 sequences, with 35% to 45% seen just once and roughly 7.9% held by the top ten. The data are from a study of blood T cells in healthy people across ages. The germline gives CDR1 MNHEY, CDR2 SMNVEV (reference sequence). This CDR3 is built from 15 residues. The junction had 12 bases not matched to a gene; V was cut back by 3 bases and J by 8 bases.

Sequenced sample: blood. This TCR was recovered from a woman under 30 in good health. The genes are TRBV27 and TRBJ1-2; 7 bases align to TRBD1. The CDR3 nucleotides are TGTGCCAGCAGTTTGGCCACGGGACAGCAGTACGGCTACACCTTC. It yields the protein CASSLATGQQYGYTF.